This record concerns one T cell receptor beta chain sequence. The antigen is not known. The source of the sample is a study of T cells expressing NK-cell markers. Study context: According to the study, TCR beta repertoires originated from sorted CD3+CD56+NKG2C+, CD3+CD56+NKG2C- and CD3+CD56-NKG2C+ T cells. Seven of the eight sequenced donors were classified as HCMV-seropositive, and one was classified as seronegative. The study, taken as a whole, reports: The study left the HCMV specificity of expanded NKG2C+ T cell clones unresolved.

The authors made TCR beta cDNA libraries by 5'RACE template switching. This switching added a universal primer site and UMIs. TCRdb re-called the 5' RACE reads; every CDR3 protein appears as one record, without DNA. This table lists roughly 180,000 distinct CDR3 sequences. CDR1 SGHAT and CDR2 FQNNGV come from the germline V gene. The CDR3 totals 15 residues. The chain is built from TRBV11-2 and TRBJ2-1; checking the TCRdb D call of TRBD1 is not possible without DNA. This sequence originates from a man aged 18-75 years in good health. Sequencing was performed on blood T cells: a sorted CD56 or NKG2C T cell subset, CD4+ or CD8+ T cells, or bulk PBMC T cells (not recorded which). The CDR3 reads CASSWDWASGNEQFF.